One sample yielded the 29 T cell receptor beta chains listed below, sequenced in a study of cytomegalovirus exposure and HLA in healthy donors. In the PCR, 60 Vbeta and 13 Jbeta primers were used. TCRdb's copy holds only in-frame clones and misses some; the assay was immunoSEQ multiplex PCR. The table lists about 150,000 clones, approximately 83% of them singletons. The material sequenced was PBMCs. The receptor source for this set is a woman aged 40-49 years in good health and CMV-seronegative.

The count of this clone is one. The chain couples TRBV18 to TRBJ1-5; the D gene is possibly TRBD1 (5 bases). Germline V lookup: CDR1 KGHSH, CDR2 LQKENI. V lost 3 bases to trimming and J lost 0 bases, with 9 bases between them. This CDR3 has 15 amino acids. CDR3 bases: TGTGCCAGCTCACCGGGGCAATATAGCAATCAGCCCCAGCATTTT. Protein product: CASSPGQYSNQPQHF.

This clone occurred a few times. The rearrangement links TRBV5-4 to TRBJ2-7; TRBD2 is a possible D gene (6 bases). Germline V lookup: CDR1 SGHNT, CDR2 YYREEE (reference sequence). The ends were cut back, 0 bases at V and 4 bases at J, with 14 bases in the middle. The CDR3 loop spans 15 amino acids. The CDR3 protein is CASSLAKGGRYEQYF. DNA for the CDR3: TGTGCCAGCAGCTTGGCCAAGGGAGGAAGGTACGAGCAGTACTTC.

This clone has a handful of counts. V usage is TRBV28 and J usage is TRBJ1-4, with 7 bases that match TRBD1. Losses at the gene ends were 5 bases for V and 5 bases for J; bases not matched to a gene: 5. The CDR3 totals 14 residues. Germline V lookup: CDR1 MDHEN, CDR2 SYDVKM. The CDR3, as DNA: TGTGCCAGCAGTCCCAGGGGGGAAAATGAAAAACTGTTTTTT. Protein product: CASSPRGENEKLFF.

V and J are TRBV19 and TRBJ1-2; no firm D call. The germline V gene has CDR1 LNHDA and CDR2 SQIVND (reference sequence). V dropped 2 bases and J dropped 4 bases, with 11 bases sitting between them. The CDR3 has 14 amino acids. CDR3 in DNA: TGTGCCAGTAGTATAACGTCCCCTAGCTATGGCTACACCTTC. Translated: CASSITSPSYGYTF. Using reference TRBV19 and TRBJ1-2 for the parts outside the CDR3, the full variable domain is DGGITQSPKYLFRKEGQNVTLSCEQNLNHDAMYWYRQDPGQGLRLIYYSQIVNDFQKGDIAEGYSVSREKKESFPLTVTSAQKNPTAFYLCASSITSPSYGYTFGSGTRLTVV.

This chain joins TRBV5-4 and TRBJ2-1; 11 bases match TRBD1. After removal of 0 bases from V and 4 bases from J, the junction contained 9 bases not matched to a gene. CDR3 size: 18 residues. Looked up from germline, CDR1 is SGHNT and CDR2 is YYREEE (reference sequence). The CDR3 DNA reads as TGTGCCAGCAGCTTGGGCCGGGACAGGGGGAACATTTACAATGAGCAGTTCTTC. Its translation is CASSLGRDRGNIYNEQFF.

The rearrangement uses TRBV10-3 and TRBJ2-1; D gene unclear. Per germline, CDR1 ENHRY and CDR2 SYGVKD. V lost 0 bases and J 7 bases, leaving 4 bases between the germline ends. The CDR3 is 12 residues long. For the CDR3, the DNA is TGTGCCATCAGTGAGTCTGCGAATGAGCAGTTCTTC. It is translated as CAISESANEQFF.

The chain combines TRBV10-3 with TRBJ1-6, with no clear D. This CDR3 region has 15 residues. Deletions cut 3 bases from V and 7 bases from J, with 13 bases between. The germline CDR1 and CDR2 sequences are ENHRY and SYGVKD. CDR3 region: CAISDSTVRNSPLHF. Written as DNA, the CDR3 is TGTGCCATCAGTGACTCCACCGTTAGAAATTCACCCCTCCACTTT.

This sequence joins TRBV28 and TRBJ2-7; D may be TRBD1 (5 bases). Germline V gene sequence: CDR1 MDHEN, CDR2 SYDVKM. The CDR3 sequence is 14 residues long. With 3 bases removed from V and 2 bases from J, the gap between germline ends came to 11 bases. DNA for the CDR3: TGTGCCAGCAGTTTGGCAGGGCGCGCCTACGAGCAGTACTTC. It translates to CASSLAGRAYEQYF. Full variable domain (outside the CDR3, taken from reference TRBV28 and TRBJ2-7): DVKVTQSSRYLVKRTGEKVFLECVQDMDHENMFWYRQDPGLGLRLIYFSYDVKMKEKGDIPEGYSVSREKKERFSLILESASTNQTSMYLCASSLAGRAYEQYFGPGTRLTVT.

This clone was observed a handful of times. The CDR3 DNA reads TGTGCCAGCAGTTATGACGATCGGACTGAGCAGTACTTC. Its protein product is CASSYDDRTEQYF. This chain links TRBV6-5 with TRBJ2-7; D is perhaps TRBD2 (5 bases). The CDR3 extends over 13 amino acids. Germline CDR1 is MNHEY and CDR2 is SVGAGI. Trimming cost V 3 bases and J 7 bases, with 13 bases left between them.

This chain joins TRBV19 and TRBJ2-7, with D tentatively TRBD1 (6 bases). Trimming took 3 bases from V and 2 from J, leaving 11 bases between them. In germline, CDR1 is LNHDA, CDR2 SQIVND (reference sequence). The CDR3 consists of 14 residues. The CDR3 coding sequence is TGTGCCAGTAGTATGACAGGCCGAACCTACGAGCAGTACTTC. The encoded protein is CASSMTGRTYEQYF.

This clone was seen only a few times. The chain combines TRBV11-2 with TRBJ2-7; TRBD1 matches at 7 bases. The CDR3 contains 13 residues. CDR1 is SGHAT and CDR2 is FQNNGV in the germline V gene. The V and J ends lost 5 bases and 4 bases, in that order; junction bases with no gene match: 5. The CDR3 reads CASSRDRLYEQYF. The CDR3 coding sequence is TGTGCCAGCAGCCGGGACAGACTTTACGAGCAGTACTTC. Full variable domain (outside the CDR3, taken from reference TRBV11-2 and TRBJ2-7): EAGVAQSPRYKIIEKRQSVAFWCNPISGHATLYWYQQILGQGPKLLIQFQNNGVVDDSQLPKDRFSAERLKGVDSTLKIQPAKLEDSAVYLCASSRDRLYEQYFGPGTRLTVT.

The CDR3 protein is CASSLWTSGSILHEQFF. CDR3 sequence (DNA): TGTGCCAGCAGCCTCTGGACTAGCGGGAGCATCCTCCATGAGCAGTTCTTC. This chain links TRBV7-9 with TRBJ2-1, with TRBD2 identical over 13 bases. This CDR3 has 17 amino acids. The ends lost 5 bases at V and 8 bases at J; junction bases unmatched: 12. The germline gives CDR1 SEHNR, CDR2 FQNEAQ (reference sequence). Complete variable domain (other parts from reference TRBV7-9 and TRBJ2-1): DTGVSQNPRHKITKRGQNVTFRCDPISEHNRLYWYRQTLGQGPEFLTYFQNEAQLEKSRLLSDRFSAERPKGSFSTLEIQRTEQGDSAMYLCASSLWTSGSILHEQFFGPGTRLTVL.

The chain recombines TRBV2 with TRBJ1-1; D is undetermined. Germline V lookup: CDR1 SNHLY, CDR2 FYNNEI. V gave up 5 bases and J gave up 11 bases, with 12 bases separating them. This CDR3 is 11 amino acids long. CDR3 in DNA: TGTGCCAGCAGTTTTACCATAGCGGCTTTCTTT. Translating it yields CASSFTIAAFF.

The table lists this clone with a count of one. The rearrangement links TRBV27 to TRBJ2-1; D is ambiguous. Germline V lookup: CDR1 MNHEY, CDR2 SMNVEV (reference sequence). The CDR3 runs 11 residues. V was cut by 5 bases and J by 7 bases, with 6 bases left in between. The CDR3 nucleotides are TGTGCCAGCAGTCTAAGTAATGAGCAGTTCTTC. This sequence encodes CASSLSNEQFF.

The chain joins TRBV2 to TRBJ2-1, with TRBD2 identical over 14 bases. CDR1 is SNHLY and CDR2 is FYNNEI in the germline V gene. Trimming removed 6 bases from V and 7 bases from J; junction bases left unmatched: 5. This CDR3 contains 15 residues. The CDR3 DNA is TGTGCCAGCAGGACTAGCGGGGGGGGAGGAAATGAGCAGTTCTTC. Protein product: CASRTSGGGGNEQFF.

This chain joins TRBV7-8 and TRBJ1-1, with D hard to call. Germline assignment: CDR1 SGHVS and CDR2 FQNEAQ. This CDR3 is built from 15 residues. Trimming cost V 5 bases and J 5 bases, with 18 bases left between them. The CDR3 nucleotides are TGTGCCAGCAGCCTCCGATGGGAGGGAGTGACTGAAGCTTTCTTT. It translates to CASSLRWEGVTEAFF.

The chain links TRBV29-1 to TRBJ2-7, with 9 nucleotides matching TRBD1. There are 12 residues in the CDR3. Germline loops: CDR1 SQVTM, CDR2 ANQGSEA. V trimming: 6 bases; J trimming: 2 bases; junction bases outside the gene matches: 2. CDR3 in amino acids: CSVRTGAYEQYF. The CDR3 bases are TGCAGCGTGAGGACAGGGGCCTACGAGCAGTACTTC.

This chain joins TRBV10-2 and TRBJ2-7, with 9 bases aligning to TRBD1. Unmatched junction bases numbered 6, after V lost 4 bases and J lost 2 bases. From germline, CDR1 is WSHSY and CDR2 SAAADI. The CDR3 is 15 residues long. The CDR3: CASSGTGAGAYEQYF. Written as DNA, the CDR3 is TGCGCCAGCAGTGGGACAGGGGCAGGAGCCTACGAGCAGTACTTC.

The CDR3 DNA sequence: TGCGCCAGCAGCCAAGTTCAGGTGATAAGCTACGAGCAGTACTTC. Its translation is CASSQVQVISYEQYF. The gene calls are TRBV4-1 and TRBJ2-7; D call uncertain. Trimming took 1 base from V and 3 from J, leaving 13 bases between them. Germline-derived CDR1 and CDR2 are MGHRA and YSYEKL. The CDR3 covers 15 residues.

DNA of the CDR3: TGTGCCATCAGTGGTAAACCCGAGGGAGGGAACACTGAAGCTTTCTTT. Translated, it gives CAISGKPEGGNTEAFF. This chain joins TRBV10-3 and TRBJ1-1, with D unclear. This CDR3 comprises 16 residues. The V end lost 4 bases, the J end lost 1 base, and 16 bases lay between the germline ends. Germline loops: CDR1 ENHRY, CDR2 SYGVKD.

The J gene is TRBJ1-5, the V gene TRBV4-1, with a weak D call TRBD1 (6 bases). Between the trimmed V and J ends, which lost 5 bases and 2 bases, there was a span of 16 bases. The CDR3 loop spans 16 amino acids. CDR1 and CDR2 from the germline V gene are MGHRA and YSYEKL. The CDR3 sequence is CASSYRRGSGNQPQHF. The CDR3 nucleotides are TGCGCCAGCAGCTACAGAAGGGGGAGCGGCAATCAGCCCCAGCATTTT.

The chain employs TRBV6-5 and TRBJ2-7; weak D call: TRBD2 (5 bases). The CDR3 length is 16 residues. The V end was cut by 0 bases, the J end by 11 bases, with 23 bases between. Germline CDR1 is MNHEY and CDR2 is SVGAGI. The CDR3 loop reads CASSYSAGRLKLVEYF. CDR3 DNA sequence: TGTGCCAGCAGTTACTCTGCGGGCCGGTTGAAATTGGTGGAGTACTTC.

This clone turned up a few times. The J gene is TRBJ2-7, the V gene TRBV10-1; 7 bases map to TRBD2. This CDR3 is built from 13 residues. Trimming at V came to 4 bases and at J to 4 bases, leaving 4 bases not matched to a gene. CDR1 is WNHNN, CDR2 SYGVQD, per germline (reference sequence). The CDR3 loop is CASSASGSYEQYF. For the CDR3, the DNA is TGCGCCAGCAGTGCTAGCGGTTCTTACGAGCAGTACTTC.

The chain uses TRBV10-3 and TRBJ1-1; D is perhaps TRBD1 (5 bases). Looked up from germline, CDR1 is ENHRY and CDR2 is SYGVKD. This CDR3 is 13 amino acids long. Trimming stripped 5 bases from V and 7 bases from J, with 14 bases between. The CDR3 DNA is TGTGCCATCAGTATATCCAGGGAGGTTGAAGCTTTCTTT. This translates into CAISISREVEAFF.

This chain connects TRBV5-6 to TRBJ2-7; 12 nucleotides agree with TRBD2. Germline trimming cut 2 bases from V and 4 bases from J; bases unmatched to any gene: 10. In germline, CDR1 is SGHDT, CDR2 YYEEEE. The CDR3 is made up of 17 amino acids. The CDR3, as DNA: TGTGCCAGCAGCTTTGGCCTAGCGGGGGGGCGCTTTTACGAGCAGTACTTC. Amino acid sequence: CASSFGLAGGRFYEQYF.

The CDR3 region is CSVVDTGTSGYEQYF. CDR3 bases: TGCAGCGTTGTAGACACCGGGACTAGCGGCTACGAGCAGTACTTC. The chain employs TRBV29-1 and TRBJ2-7, with TRBD2 matching 11 bases. V was clipped by 4 bases and J by 3 bases; unmatched bases: 8. This CDR3 contains 15 residues. CDR1 and CDR2 from the germline V gene are SQVTM and ANQGSEA.

CDR3 in amino acids: CASSLGGFYEQYF. The CDR3 region has the DNA TGTGCCAGCAGCTTAGGAGGATTCTACGAGCAGTACTTC. The rearrangement uses TRBV7-8 and TRBJ2-7, with no clear D. V lost 1 base, J lost 3 bases, and 7 bases lay in between. The CDR3 length is 13 residues. Germline CDR1 is SGHVS and CDR2 is FQNEAQ.

The chain joins TRBV27 to TRBJ2-5; 8 bases map to TRBD1. With V trimmed by 4 bases and J by 9 bases, 13 bases remained unmatched. CDR3 length: 15 amino acids. The germline V gene encodes CDR1 MNHEY and CDR2 SMNVEV (reference sequence). CDR3 bases: TGTGCCAGCAGTTCCAGGGGGCGCGGGTACATGCCCCAGTACTTC. Amino acids: CASSSRGRGYMPQYF.

The chain joins TRBV21-1 to TRBJ2-1; the table's TRBD2 call for D was not verified on the DNA. TRBV21-1 is recorded as a pseudogene. The CDR3 runs to 15 residues. The chain's CDR3 is CASSKATGGLIEQFF. CDR3 sequence (DNA): TGTGCCAGCAGCAAAGCAACGGGAGGGCTTATTGAGCAGTTCTTC.